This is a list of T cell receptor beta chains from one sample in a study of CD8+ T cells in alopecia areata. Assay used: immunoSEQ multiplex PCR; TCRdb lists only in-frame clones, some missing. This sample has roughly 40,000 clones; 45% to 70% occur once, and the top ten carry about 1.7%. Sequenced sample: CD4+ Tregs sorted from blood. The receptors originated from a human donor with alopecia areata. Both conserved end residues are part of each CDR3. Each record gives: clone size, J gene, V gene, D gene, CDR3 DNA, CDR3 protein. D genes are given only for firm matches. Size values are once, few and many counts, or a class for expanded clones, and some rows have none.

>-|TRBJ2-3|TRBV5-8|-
TGTGCCAGCAGCTTGGCGGGGGACCCCACAGATACGCAGTATTTT
CASSLAGDPTDTQYF
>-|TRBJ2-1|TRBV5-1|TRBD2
TGCGCCAGCAGCTTGGCCTATGGACTAGCGGGAGAAAATGAGCAGTTCTTC
CASSLAYGLAGENEQFF
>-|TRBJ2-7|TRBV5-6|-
TGTGCCAGCAGCTTGTTCGGACAGCTCTACGAGCAGTACTTC
CASSLFGQLYEQYF
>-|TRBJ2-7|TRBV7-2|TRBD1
TGTGCCAGCAGCCTCGTTGGGACAGGGTGGTCGTCCGAGCAGTACTTC
CASSLVGTGWSSEQYF
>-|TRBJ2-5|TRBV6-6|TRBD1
TGTGCCAGCAGTCCACGGGACAGGGGGGTGGAGACCCAGTACTTC
CASSPRDRGVETQYF
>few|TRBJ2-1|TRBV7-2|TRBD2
TGTGCCAGCAGCTACCAAGGACTAGAGGCGGTTGAGCAGTTCTTC
CASSYQGLEAVEQFF
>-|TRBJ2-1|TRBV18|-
TGTGCCAGCTCACCAGACGGGGGGCCGCAGTTCTTC
CASSPDGGPQFF
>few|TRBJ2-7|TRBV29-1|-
TGCAGCGCGCGGGAAGGACCTTTCTACGAGCAGTACTTC
CSAREGPFYEQYF
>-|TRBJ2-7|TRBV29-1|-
TGCAGCGTGTGGGATAGCGGACAAGTCTCCTACGAGCAGTACTTC
CSVWDSGQVSYEQYF
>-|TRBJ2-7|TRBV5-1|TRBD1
TGCGCCAGCAGCGCTACAGGGGGCGTCTTCTCCTACGAGCAGTACTTC
CASSATGGVFSYEQYF
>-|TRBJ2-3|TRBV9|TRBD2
TGTGCCAGCAGCGCCCCGTCTCTAGCGGGAGTCATGGATACGCAGTATTTT
CASSAPSLAGVMDTQYF
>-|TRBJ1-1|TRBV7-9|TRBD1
TGTGCCAGCACCATAACAGGGGGCGCGGCTGAAGCTTTCTTT
CASTITGGAAEAFF
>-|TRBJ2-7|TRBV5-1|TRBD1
TGCGCCAGCAGCTTTTCACAGGGGGGAATCGCGGACTTC
CASSFSQGGIADF
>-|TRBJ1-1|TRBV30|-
TGTGCCTGGAGTTCCTTGTGGAGGGGGAACACTGAAGCTTTCTTT
CAWSSLWRGNTEAFF
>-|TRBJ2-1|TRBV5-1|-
TGCGCCAGCAGCTTGGCTCAGGGGTACAATGAGCAGTTCTTC
CASSLAQGYNEQFF
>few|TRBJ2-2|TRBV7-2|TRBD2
TGTGCCAGCAGCCCCGGGACTAGTCCCACCGGGGAGCTGTTTTTT
CASSPGTSPTGELFF
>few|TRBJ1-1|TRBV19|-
TGTGCCAGTAGTATAGCAGGGGATACTGAAGCTTTCTTT
CASSIAGDTEAFF
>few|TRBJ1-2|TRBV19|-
TGTGCCAGTAGTTCCCCCGTCAGGGTATCTGATGGCTACACCTTC
CASSSPVRVSDGYTF
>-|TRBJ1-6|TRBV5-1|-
TGCGCCAGCAGCCTCGGACCTCCGGGACCCCTCCACTTT
CASSLGPPGPLHF
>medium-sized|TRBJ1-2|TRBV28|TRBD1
TGTGCCAGCAGTCCCGGACAGGGGAGGTACTATGGCTACACCTTC
CASSPGQGRYYGYTF
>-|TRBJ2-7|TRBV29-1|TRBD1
TGCAGCGCGGGGGACAGGCCCCAGGTTGCCGAGCAGTACTTC
CSAGDRPQVAEQYF
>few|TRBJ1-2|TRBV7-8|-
TGTGCCAGCAGTACTCAGAGGGGGGGGACACGCGGCTACACCTTC
CASSTQRGGTRGYTF
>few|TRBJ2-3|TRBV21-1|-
TGTGCCAGCAGCAAAGGGACAACCGATACGCAGTATTTT
CASSKGTTDTQYF
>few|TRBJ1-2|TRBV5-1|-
TGCGCCAGCAGCTTGGCCATAGGACAGAACTATGGCTACACCTTC
CASSLAIGQNYGYTF